These 22 T cell receptor beta chains share one sample of origin, sequenced in a study of cytomegalovirus exposure and HLA in healthy donors. A multiplex PCR was run with 60 Vbeta primers and 13 Jbeta primers. Sequencing used immunoSEQ multiplex PCR; TCRdb keeps in-frame clones, though not all of them. Of some 200,000 clones listed, roughly 80% were seen once; the top ten hold 3.8%. Sequencing used PBMCs. All receptors derive from a man between 50 and 59 years old in good health and CMV-seronegative.

The rearrangement uses TRBV4-1 and TRBJ2-3, with unresolved D. V lost 1 base and J 0 bases, leaving 8 bases between the germline ends. The CDR3 runs 15 residues. Germline CDR1 and CDR2: MGHRA and YSYEKL. Here the CDR3 DNA reads TGCGCCAGCAGCCAAGTAGTTCCCAGCACAGATACGCAGTATTTT. Encoded protein: CASSQVVPSTDTQYF.

The V gene is TRBV10-3, the J gene TRBJ1-3; TRBD1 is a possible D gene (5 bases). The germline CDR1 and CDR2 sequences are ENHRY and SYGVKD. The CDR3 runs to 16 residues. The V end was cut by 0 bases, the J end by 4 bases, with 13 bases between. Written as DNA, the CDR3 is TGTGCCATCAGTGAGTCGGGCAGGGTTACAGGAAACACCATATATTTT. Translation: CAISESGRVTGNTIYF.

This clone showed up just a few times. The chain links TRBV6-5 to TRBJ1-4; TRBD1 is a possible D gene (6 bases). The CDR3 sequence is 16 residues long. Germline CDR1 and CDR2: MNHEY and SVGAGI. Between the trimmed V and J ends, which lost 2 bases and 4 bases, there was a span of 14 bases. CDR3 residues: CASSYIWTANNEKLFF. The DNA of the CDR3 is TGTGCCAGCAGTTACATTTGGACAGCGAATAATGAAAAACTGTTTTTT.

This chain joins TRBV9 and TRBJ2-7; 9 bases line up with TRBD2. In germline, CDR1 is SGDLS, CDR2 YYNGEE. The junction had 11 bases not matched to a gene; V was cut back by 0 bases and J by 7 bases. The CDR3 spans 16 residues. The CDR3 spells CASSVGGRGLAHEQYF. As DNA, the CDR3 is TGTGCCAGCAGCGTAGGGGGAAGGGGACTAGCTCATGAGCAGTACTTC.

This sequence joins TRBV10-3 and TRBJ2-3, with 13 bases fitting TRBD2. Unmatched junction bases numbered 4, after V lost 5 bases and J lost 2 bases. In germline, CDR1 is ENHRY, CDR2 SYGVKD. This CDR3 has 16 residues. The CDR3 coding sequence is TGTGCCATCAGTACGGGACTAGCGGGAACCACAGATACGCAGTATTTT. It encodes CAISTGLAGTTDTQYF.

This clone was detected a few times. The J gene is TRBJ2-7, the V gene TRBV7-2, with D possibly matching TRBD1 (6 bases). The CDR3 totals 14 residues. Trimming removed 2 bases at V and 4 bases at J, with 12 bases between. Germline CDR1 and CDR2: SGHTA and FQGNSA. This chain's CDR3 is CASSLIQGPYEQYF. In DNA, the CDR3 is TGTGCCAGCAGCTTAATACAGGGCCCTTACGAGCAGTACTTC.

To note about this clone: One end of the junction varies from germline; a read error may be responsible. The chain joins TRBV7-9 to TRBJ1-2, with a tentative D call TRBD1 (5 bases). The CDR3 covers 15 residues. Per germline, CDR1 SEHNR and CDR2 FQNEAQ (reference sequence). The CDR3 region is CSSSDQSGRNYGYTF. Written as DNA, the CDR3 is TGTTCCAGCAGCGATCAGTCAGGGCGGAACTATGGCTACACCTTC. Full variable domain (rest looked up from reference TRBV7-9 and TRBJ1-2): DTGVSQNPRHKITKRGQNVTFRCDPISEHNRLYWYRQTLGQGPEFLTYFQNEAQLEKSRLLSDRFSAERPKGSFSTLEIQRTEQGDSAMYLCSSSDQSGRNYGYTFGSGTRLTVV.

This rearrangement joins TRBV12-5 to TRBJ1-3; D is possibly TRBD1 (5 bases). Trimming left V 2 bases short and J 4 bases short, with 15 bases between. Germline V CDR1 and CDR2: LGHNT, FRNRAP. CDR3 size: 16 residues. The CDR3 loop is CASGLFGGAGGNTIYF. CDR3 DNA: TGTGCTAGTGGTTTGTTTGGAGGGGCGGGGGGAAACACCATATATTTT.

This rearrangement joins TRBV6-1 to TRBJ2-1, with 7 nucleotides matching TRBD1. CDR1 is MNHNS and CDR2 is SASEGT in the germline V gene. After removal of 5 bases from V and 4 bases from J, the junction contained 5 bases not matched to a gene. The CDR3 runs to 14 residues. The CDR3 region is CASSPRQGYNEQFF. The CDR3, as DNA: TGTGCCAGCAGTCCCCGACAGGGTTACAATGAGCAGTTCTTC.

This chain links TRBV5-4 with TRBJ2-6; D not resolved. V lost 0 bases and J lost 2, with 9 bases in between. This CDR3 contains 16 residues. The germline gives CDR1 SGHNT, CDR2 YYREEE (reference sequence). CDR3: CASSLATRTGANVLTF. DNA of the CDR3: TGTGCCAGCAGCTTGGCTACGAGGACTGGGGCCAACGTCCTGACTTTC. Full variable domain (remainder filled in from reference TRBV5-4 and TRBJ2-6): ETGVTQSPTHLIKTRGQQVTLRCSSQSGHNTVSWYQQALGQGPQFIFQYYREEENGRGNFPPRFSGLQFPNYSSELNVNALELDDSALYLCASSLATRTGANVLTFGAGSRLTVL.

This clone has a handful of counts. The chain recombines TRBV7-3 with TRBJ2-2, with D possibly being TRBD1 (6 bases). V dropped 2 bases and J dropped 4 bases, with 8 bases sitting between them. This CDR3 is built from 14 residues. Germline-derived CDR1 and CDR2 are SGHTA and FQGTGA. This CDR3 reads CASSLGGFTGELFF. CDR3 bases: TGTGCCAGCAGCTTAGGGGGCTTCACCGGGGAGCTGTTTTTT.

J is TRBJ2-1 and V is TRBV4-1; 8 bases match TRBD1. The V gene end was trimmed by 3 bases and the J gene end by 4 bases; junction bases not matched to a gene: 2. This CDR3 contains 14 residues. Germline V gives CDR1 MGHRA, CDR2 YSYEKL. The CDR3 coding sequence is TGCGCCAGCAGCCAGACAGGGGCGTACAATGAGCAGTTCTTC. It yields the protein CASSQTGAYNEQFF.

The chain recombines TRBV5-1 with TRBJ2-1; 7 bases agree with TRBD1. The germline V gene has CDR1 SGHRS and CDR2 YFSETQ. V gave up 1 base and J gave up 7 bases; unmatched junction bases: 14. The CDR3 loop spans 17 amino acids. The CDR3 loop is CASSLSTQGGAKNEQFF. DNA for the CDR3: TGCGCCAGCAGCTTGAGTACTCAAGGGGGCGCAAAGAATGAGCAGTTCTTC.

The V gene is TRBV7-2, the J gene TRBJ2-7; TRBD1 matches 7 bases. The CDR3 length is 13 residues. Germline values: CDR1 SGHTA, CDR2 FQGNSA. V lost 3 bases to trimming and J lost 3 bases; unmatched junction nucleotides: 2. The CDR3 here is CASSFRQGYEQYF. CDR3 bases: TGTGCCAGCAGCTTCCGACAGGGCTACGAGCAGTACTTC.

The chain recombines TRBV9 with TRBJ2-1; the D gene is possibly TRBD2 (7 bases). The V and J ends lost 4 bases and 3 bases respectively, with 17 bases between them. This CDR3 region has 16 residues. Germline V lookup: CDR1 SGDLS, CDR2 YYNGEE. The CDR3 DNA sequence: TGTGCCAGCAGCCCCGCCCGGGGGGCTTTCTACAATGAGCAGTTCTTC. It encodes CASSPARGAFYNEQFF.

This rearrangement joins TRBV29-1 to TRBJ1-1; the D gene is possibly TRBD1 (5 bases). Trimming removed 6 bases at V and 1 base at J, with 12 bases between. This CDR3 region has 13 residues. CDR1 SQVTM and CDR2 ANQGSEA come from the germline V gene. The CDR3 sequence is CSVKGLGNTEAFF. The CDR3 DNA is TGCAGCGTGAAGGGACTCGGGAACACTGAAGCTTTCTTT.

Only one count was recorded for this clone. This chain uses TRBV5-1 with TRBJ2-5, with a possible D match to TRBD1 (5 bases). There are 15 residues in the CDR3. Trimming stripped 0 bases from V and 1 base from J, with 10 bases between. CDR1 is SGHRS and CDR2 is YFSETQ in the germline V gene. For the CDR3, the DNA is TGCGCCAGCAGCTTGGTCCAGCAGGGCCAAGAGACCCAGTACTTC. As protein: CASSLVQQGQETQYF.

The V and J genes are TRBV19 and TRBJ1-2, with D tentatively TRBD1 (6 bases). The germline gives CDR1 LNHDA, CDR2 SQIVND (reference sequence). Deletions cut 10 bases from V and 4 bases from J, with 19 bases between. The CDR3 has 14 amino acids. The CDR3 DNA follows: TGTGCCACCCGCGCGGGGGGCCTCGGCTATGGCTACACCTTC. The encoded protein is CATRAGGLGYGYTF.

The chain joins TRBV7-2 to TRBJ1-6; 9 bases match TRBD1. Trimming cost V 5 bases and J 15 bases; bases outside gene matches: 14. In germline, CDR1 is SGHTA, CDR2 FQGNSA. The CDR3 covers 15 residues. Here the CDR3 DNA reads TGTGCCAGCAGCCTTGAGACAGGGACAGGGTTTCTCCTCCACTTT. It codes for CASSLETGTGFLLHF.

This sequence joins TRBV5-1 and TRBJ1-2; D unresolved. The CDR3 contains 13 residues. Between the trimmed V and J ends, which lost 1 base and 3 bases, there was a span of 7 bases. Germline V gives CDR1 SGHRS, CDR2 YFSETQ. CDR3 sequence reads: CASSLRLDYGYTF. The CDR3 bases are TGCGCCAGCAGCTTGAGACTGGACTATGGCTACACCTTC. Supplemented by reference TRBV5-1 and TRBJ1-2, the full variable domain reads KAGVTQTPRYLIKTRGQQVTLSCSPISGHRSVSWYQQTPGQGLQFLFEYFSETQRNKGNFPGRFSGRQFSNSRSEMNVSTLELGDSALYLCASSLRLDYGYTFGSGTRLTVV.

The sample holds one count of this clone. The chain combines TRBV7-6 with TRBJ2-1; 7 nucleotides agree with TRBD2. After removal of 6 bases from V and 0 bases from J, the junction contained 14 bases not matched to a gene. This CDR3 contains 18 residues. Germline V gives CDR1 SGHVS, CDR2 FNYEAQ. This CDR3 is CASSWSWAGDHSYNEQFF. CDR3 nucleotide sequence: TGTGCCAGCAGTTGGAGTTGGGCGGGGGACCACTCCTACAATGAGCAGTTCTTC.

The chain is built from TRBV11-2 and TRBJ2-7, with D possibly being TRBD1 (5 bases). The ends were cut back, 5 bases at V and 2 bases at J, with 13 bases in the middle. Germline V lookup: CDR1 SGHAT, CDR2 FQNNGV. The CDR3 loop spans 14 amino acids. The CDR3 loop reads CASSQDIGTYEQYF. The DNA for the CDR3 is TGTGCCAGCAGCCAGGACATTGGGACCTACGAGCAGTACTTC.